This T cell receptor (beta chain) was profiled in a study of shared clonotypes between healthy human individuals. Study information: Three plates were used per donor for CD4 naive, three for CD4 memory, two for CD8 naive and one for CD8 memory.

As to this clone: What it recognizes is unknown.

The V gene's germline CDR1 is MNHNY and CDR2 SVGAGI (reference sequence). Trimming pared 6 bases from V and 2 bases from J, leaving 17 bases between. There are 15 residues in the CDR3. Clones were sequenced by immunoSEQ multiplex PCR, and TCRdb holds only the in-frame ones, with some missing. The data contain about 1 million clones, around 74% of them singletons. Study results and caveats: Sorted-subset samples were not fully sequenced, rarefaction indicated. In several donors, around 5.5% of naive CD4 clonotypes appeared in common.

The TCR originated in a man younger than 30 in good health. Sequences were obtained from memory CD4+ T cells sorted from blood. As to subset: CD45RA-negative fraction. V and J are TRBV6-6 and TRBJ2-7, with D perhaps TRBD2 (6 bases). CDR3 DNA sequence: TGTGCCAGCAGGGATAGCGGCGGACAAACCTACGAGCAGTACTTC. Its translation: CASRDSGGQTYEQYF.